Below are 14 T cell receptor beta chains sequenced from a single sample in a study of blood T cell repertoires in COVID-19. Measured with immunoSEQ multiplex PCR; TCRdb has only the in-frame clones, and not every one. The sample shows roughly 38,000 clones, over 80% of them seen only once. What was sequenced was peripheral blood. Source of these receptors: a human donor in a cohort sampled during active COVID-19.

This rearrangement joins TRBV4-3 to TRBJ2-4; a weak D match, TRBD2 (6 bases). Germline V CDR1 and CDR2: LGHNA, YSLEER. Trimming removed 0 bases at V and 1 base at J, with 13 bases between. The CDR3 is made up of 17 amino acids. CDR3 sequence: CASSQDYPGVAKNIQYF. For the CDR3, the DNA is TGCGCCAGCAGCCAAGATTACCCGGGGGTCGCCAAAAACATTCAGTACTTC.

CDR3 sequence: CASSFSGTRNTEAFF. The CDR3 coding sequence is TGTGCCAGCAGCTTCTCCGGGACAAGGAACACTGAAGCTTTCTTT. The genes are TRBV11-3 and TRBJ1-1, with D perhaps matching TRBD1 (6 bases). CDR1 is SGHNT and CDR2 is YENEEA in the germline V gene. The CDR3 extends over 15 amino acids. Trimming left V 3 bases short and J 1 base short, with 12 bases between.

The J gene is TRBJ1-5, the V gene TRBV9; 7 bases are shared with TRBD1. The CDR3 extends over 14 amino acids. The trim removed 3 bases at V and 5 bases at J, leaving 5 bases unmatched. The germline V gene has CDR1 SGDLS and CDR2 YYNGEE. CDR3 sequence reads: CASSAQGGYQPQHF. The CDR3, as DNA: TGTGCCAGCAGCGCCCAGGGGGGCTATCAGCCCCAGCATTTT.

The CDR3 protein is CASSAQLQETQYF. The CDR3 DNA sequence: TGTGCCAGCAGTGCACAGCTCCAAGAGACCCAGTACTTC. This rearrangement joins TRBV2 to TRBJ2-5; no reliable D call. Germline V gives CDR1 SNHLY, CDR2 FYNNEI. With 4 bases removed from V and 1 base from J, the gap between germline ends came to 7 bases. The CDR3 contains 13 residues.

The rearrangement uses TRBV3-1 (or the pseudogene TRBV3-2) and TRBJ1-2; a possible D gene is TRBD1 (5 bases). Trimming took 4 bases from V and 3 from J, leaving 15 bases between them. The CDR3 totals 15 residues. Germline V gene sequence: CDR1 LGHDT, CDR2 YNNKEL (reference sequence). Here the CDR3 DNA reads TGTGCCAGCAGCCTTTATGGGGCCGACCACTATGGCTACACCTTC. Protein product: CASSLYGADHYGYTF.

V usage is TRBV5-1 and J usage is TRBJ2-5; TRBD2 matches at 13 bases. With V trimmed by 1 base and J by 5 bases, 11 bases remained unmatched. Germline CDR1 is SGHRS and CDR2 is YFSETQ. The CDR3 has 18 amino acids. The CDR3 bases are TGCGCCAGCAGCTTGACTAGCGGGGGGGCCAGAGGATATGAGACCCAGTACTTC. As protein: CASSLTSGGARGYETQYF.

The chain recombines TRBV6-5 with TRBJ2-6; 10 bases agree with TRBD2. J gave up 2 bases and V 4 bases, and 2 bases lay outside the gene matches. CDR3 length: 16 residues. Germline CDR1 reads MNHEY; CDR2 reads SVGAGI. CDR3 residues: CASSSGTSAGANVLTF. The DNA of the CDR3 is TGTGCCAGCAGTTCCGGGACTAGCGCTGGGGCCAACGTCCTGACTTTC.

This chain uses TRBV11-2 with TRBJ2-5; maybe TRBD2 (5 bases). The CDR3 consists of 13 residues. CDR1 is SGHAT and CDR2 is FQNNGV in the germline V gene. V was trimmed by 5 bases and J by 2 bases, leaving 9 bases between them. CDR3 in DNA: TGTGCCAGCAGCCGGACTCGGCAAGAGACCCAGTACTTC. Translating gives CASSRTRQETQYF.

The chain joins TRBV5-6 to TRBJ1-4, with D uncertain. Trimming shortened V by 2 bases and J by 8 bases, and 19 bases separated the two germline ends. Germline assignment: CDR1 SGHDT and CDR2 YYEEEE. This CDR3 spans 16 amino acids. The CDR3 DNA sequence: TGTGCCAGCAGCTTCATAGATTCAATGGGAGAAGAAAAACTGTTTTTT. It yields the protein CASSFIDSMGEEKLFF.

This sequence joins TRBV15 and TRBJ1-2, with 8 bases fitting TRBD1. From germline, CDR1 is LNHNV and CDR2 YYDKDF (reference sequence). The CDR3 loop spans 17 amino acids. V lost 0 bases to trimming and J lost 1 base; unmatched junction nucleotides: 7. This CDR3 is CATSRDRATGDNYGYTF. The CDR3 DNA reads as TGTGCCACCAGCAGAGATCGAGCGACAGGGGATAACTATGGCTACACCTTC.

This chain uses TRBV19 with TRBJ1-1, with D perhaps TRBD1 (6 bases). This CDR3 is 14 amino acids long. Trimming cost V 10 bases and J 0 bases, with 15 bases left between them. Germline CDR1 reads LNHDA; CDR2 reads SQIVND (reference sequence). The CDR3 region is CATNGGSLNTEAFF. CDR3 bases: TGTGCCACCAATGGGGGCAGTCTGAACACTGAAGCTTTCTTT.

V usage is TRBV6-5 and J usage is TRBJ2-3, with D unresolved. The CDR3 runs to 12 residues. V lost 0 bases and J lost 12, with 10 bases in between. The germline V gene encodes CDR1 MNHEY and CDR2 SVGAGI. The CDR3 reads CASSYSNLVQYF. CDR3 sequence (DNA): TGTGCCAGCAGTTACTCGAATCTAGTTCAGTATTTT.

The V and J genes are TRBV3-1 (or the pseudogene TRBV3-2) and TRBJ2-7, with 12 nucleotides matching TRBD1. J lost 0 bases, V lost 0 bases, and 12 bases had no gene match. This CDR3 is built from 20 residues. CDR1 is LGHDT, CDR2 YNNKEL, per germline (reference sequence). This chain's CDR3 is CASSQDPGTGGFPDSYEQYF. CDR3 bases: TGTGCCAGCAGCCAAGACCCCGGGACAGGGGGCTTTCCTGACTCCTACGAGCAGTACTTC.

The CDR3 reads CASSYWRTGGRETQYF. The DNA of the CDR3 is TGTGCCAGCAGTTACTGGAGGACAGGAGGTCGAGAGACCCAGTACTTC. The genes are TRBV6-5 and TRBJ2-5; 7 bases match TRBD1. The J segment lost 4 bases and the V segment lost 1 base, leaving 9 bases of the junction unmatched. Germline-derived CDR1 and CDR2 are MNHEY and SVGAGI. The CDR3 sequence is 16 residues long.